This is a list of T cell receptor beta chains from one sample in a study of cytomegalovirus exposure and HLA in healthy donors. The assay was immunoSEQ multiplex PCR, and TCRdb's table has in-frame clones only and misses some. The data show some 130,000 clones, with approximately 80% seen just once and over 8.5% held by the top ten. Source material: PBMCs. The receptors here all came from a woman aged 50 to 65 in good health and CMV-seropositive. The CDR3 runs from the conserved cysteine through the conserved F or W. Each record gives: D gene, clone size, J gene, V gene, CDR3 protein, CDR3 DNA. D genes are given only for firm matches. Clone size appears in some rows only: once, few, many, or a class for an expanded clone.

>NA|NA|TRBJ1-6|TRBV28
CASSSLPGQYNSPLHF
TGTGCCAGCTCCTCTCTCCCCGGACAGTATAATTCACCCCTCCACTTT
>NA|NA|TRBJ2-5|TRBV7-9
CASLFPRGGETQYF
TGTGCCAGTCTCTTCCCCCGGGGAGGTGAGACCCAGTACTTC
>TRBD2|NA|TRBJ2-7|TRBV4-1
CASSQERGTYEQYF
TGCGCCAGCAGCCAAGAGCGGGGGACCTACGAGCAGTACTTC
>NA|few|TRBJ1-5|TRBV2
CASSEGRGGQPQHF
TGTGCCAGCAGTGAGGGTAGGGGAGGCCAGCCCCAGCATTTT
>NA|NA|TRBJ1-2|TRBV30
CAWSAGGWDYGYTF
TGTGCCTGGAGTGCGGGGGGATGGGACTATGGCTACACCTTC
>NA|NA|TRBJ2-3|TRBV6-1
CASSEAYSYTDTQYF
TGTGCCAGCAGTGAAGCGTACTCGTACACAGATACGCAGTATTTT
>NA|few|TRBJ2-1|TRBV6-5
CASSRENEQFF
TGTGCCAGCAGCAGGGAAAATGAGCAGTTCTTC
>TRBD1|few|TRBJ1-1|TRBV28
CASSSPGTASTEAFF
TGTGCCAGCAGTTCCCCCGGGACAGCCTCCACTGAAGCTTTCTTT
>TRBD2|NA|TRBJ2-1|TRBV2
CASSQTTSGMNNEQFF
TGTGCCAGCAGTCAGACGACTAGCGGGATGAACAATGAGCAGTTCTTC
>NA|once|TRBJ2-3|TRBV7-2
CASSLGASTDTQYF
TGTGCCAGCAGCTTAGGGGCGAGCACAGATACGCAGTATTTT
>NA|NA|TRBJ1-2|TRBV10-3
CAISLDSNYGYTF
TGTGCCATCAGTCTCGACAGCAACTATGGCTACACCTTC
>NA|few|TRBJ2-3|TRBV15
CATSRARGSGTDTQYF
TGTGCCACCAGCAGAGCCCGAGGCTCCGGCACAGATACGCAGTATTTT
>TRBD1|NA|TRBJ1-2|TRBV4-2
CASSQEQGSDYGYTF
TGTGCCAGCAGCCAAGAACAGGGGTCGGATTATGGCTACACCTTC
>TRBD2|NA|TRBJ2-3|TRBV6-1
CALAGGSTDTQYF
TGTGCCCTAGCGGGGGGATCCACAGATACGCAGTATTTT
>NA|NA|TRBJ1-5|TRBV19
CASTISTGNQPQHF
TGTGCCAGTACCATTTCTACGGGCAATCAGCCCCAGCATTTT
>TRBD2|NA|TRBJ2-7|TRBV4-2
CASSQVLGASGVSSYEQYF
TGTGCCAGCAGCCAAGTCCTCGGGGCTAGCGGGGTGAGCTCCTACGAGCAGTACTTC
>TRBD2|NA|TRBJ2-3|TRBV11-2
CASSLSSGVVDTQYF
TGTGCCAGCAGCTTATCTAGCGGGGTTGTAGATACGCAGTATTTT
>TRBD1|few|TRBJ2-5|TRBV5-1
CASSTGTGAIQETQYF
TGCGCCAGCAGCACAGGGACAGGGGCTATACAAGAGACCCAGTACTTC
>NA|few|TRBJ1-6|TRBV30
CAWSVRQGNSPLHF
TGTGCCTGGAGTGTACGCCAGGGAAATTCACCCCTCCACTTT
>NA|few|TRBJ2-7|TRBV5-5
CASSLVARSYEQYF
TGTGCCAGCAGCTTGGTAGCGCGCTCCTACGAGCAGTACTTC
>NA|NA|TRBJ1-1|TRBV7-9
CASSLEAGTEAFF
TGTGCCAGCAGCCTTGAGGCGGGGACTGAAGCTTTCTTT
>NA|NA|TRBJ1-2|TRBV5-1
CASSLDGQGVGGYTF
TGCGCCAGCAGCTTGGATGGGCAAGGGGTTGGTGGCTACACCTTC
>TRBD1|once|TRBJ2-7|TRBV11-2
CASSTTLGRGPYYEQYF
TGTGCCAGCAGCACCACCCTGGGCAGGGGGCCCTACTACGAGCAGTACTTC
>TRBD2|NA|TRBJ2-3|TRBV19
CASSIGRGLAGDTDTQYF
TGTGCCAGTAGTATAGGTCGGGGACTAGCGGGAGACACAGATACGCAGTATTTT
>TRBD2|NA|TRBJ2-3|TRBV4-1
CASSPGFLGLATDTQYF
TGCGCCAGCAGCCCAGGATTCCTCGGACTAGCCACAGATACGCAGTATTTT
>TRBD1|NA|TRBJ1-2|TRBV2
CASRTGPGYTF
TGTGCCAGCAGGACAGGGCCCGGCTACACCTTC
>NA|NA|TRBJ2-7|TRBV25-1
CASSPDRGAGYEQYF
TGTGCCAGCAGCCCGGACCGGGGGGCTGGCTACGAGCAGTACTTC
>NA|NA|TRBJ2-7|TRBV2
CASIERVSEYF
TGTGCCAGCATCGAACGGGTTTCAGAGTACTTC
>TRBD1|NA|TRBJ2-4|TRBV2
CASRVGTGPAKNIQYF
TGTGCCAGCAGGGTGGGGACAGGTCCTGCCAAAAACATTCAGTACTTC
>NA|NA|TRBJ1-1|TRBV2
CASRDIGHYTEAFF
TGTGCCAGCAGAGACATAGGACATTACACTGAAGCTTTCTTT
>NA|NA|TRBJ2-5|TRBV4-3
CASSSRRDQETQYF
TGCGCCAGCAGCTCCCGACGGGACCAAGAGACCCAGTACTTC
>NA|few|TRBJ1-2|TRBV15
CATSRDRGTPPYGYTF
TGTGCCACCAGCAGAGATCGTGGGACACCTCCCTATGGCTACACCTTC
>TRBD2|NA|TRBJ2-7|TRBV6-1
CASSELAGASGGAYEQYF
TGTGCCAGCAGTGAACTCGCCGGTGCCAGCGGGGGGGCCTACGAGCAGTACTTC
>TRBD1|once|TRBJ2-7|TRBV7-2
CASSLAPGQALTHSYEQYF
TGTGCCAGCAGCTTAGCCCCGGGACAGGCCCTTACTCACTCCTACGAGCAGTACTTC
>NA|NA|TRBJ2-3|TRBV25-1
CASSEGWGGGGDTQYF
TGTGCCAGCAGTGAGGGGTGGGGGGGCGGAGGAGATACGCAGTATTTT
>NA|NA|TRBJ1-1|TRBV28
CASSLDWHTEAFF
TGTGCCAGCAGTCTCGACTGGCACACTGAAGCTTTCTTT
>TRBD1|NA|TRBJ1-1|TRBV27
CASSLSYRGATEAFF
TGTGCCAGCAGTTTGTCCTACAGGGGGGCCACTGAAGCTTTCTTT
>TRBD2|NA|TRBJ2-3|TRBV5-8
CASSSGTSGGKDTQYF
TGTGCCAGCAGCTCCGGGACTAGCGGGGGGAAAGATACGCAGTATTTT
>NA|NA|TRBJ1-5|TRBV27
CASSPSRQRYSNQPQHF
TGTGCCAGCAGTCCCAGTCGACAGCGCTATAGCAATCAGCCCCAGCATTTT
>NA|NA|TRBJ2-5|TRBV21-1
CASSPLGQQETQYF
TGTGCCAGCAGCCCCCTGGGACAGCAAGAGACCCAGTACTTC
>TRBD1|NA|TRBJ1-2|TRBV7-3
CASSWTGTENYGYTF
TGTGCCAGCAGCTGGACCGGGACAGAGAACTATGGCTACACCTTC
>TRBD1|NA|TRBJ1-2|TRBV5-8
CASSRQGTVNYGYTF
TGTGCCAGCAGCCGACAAGGGACAGTAAACTATGGCTACACCTTC
>NA|NA|TRBJ2-5|TRBV6-5
CASSYGGAGGTQYF
TGTGCCAGCAGTTACGGCGGGGCCGGGGGGACCCAGTACTTC
>NA|NA|TRBJ2-7|TRBV6-1
CASRVDSSYEQYF
TGTGCCAGCAGGGTGGACAGCTCCTACGAGCAGTACTTC
>NA|NA|TRBJ2-1|TRBV11-2
CASTRLTGKNPNEQFF
TGTGCCAGCACCCGTCTCACAGGGAAGAACCCTAATGAGCAGTTCTTC
>NA|NA|TRBJ1-1|TRBV5-1
CASSLLAVNTEAFF
TGCGCCAGCAGCTTGCTCGCAGTGAACACTGAAGCTTTCTTT
>TRBD1|NA|TRBJ2-7|TRBV4-2
CASSQDPGQGYEQYF
TGTGCCAGCAGCCAAGACCCGGGACAGGGCTACGAGCAGTACTTC
>NA|NA|TRBJ2-5|TRBV7-7
CASSYQGGETQYF
TGTGCTAGCAGCTACCAGGGGGGTGAGACCCAGTACTTC